These 3 T cell receptor beta chains were sequenced from one sample in a study of blood T cells in healthy people across ages. Combining a sample-barcoded 5' primer with a J-beta primer mix, a second PCR ran for roughly 7 to 12 cycles. TCRdb re-called the 5' RACE reads through MiXCR, storing one row per CDR3 protein. There are about 1.5 million distinct CDR3 sequences in the sample; roughly 45% occur only once, and 6.5% to 10% lies in the top ten. Sequenced material: blood. These receptors came from a woman aged 18-30 years in good health.

The chain is built from TRBV29-1 and TRBJ2-3; 12 nucleotides line up with TRBD2. The CDR3 length is 16 residues. V lost 5 bases and J lost 2; bases outside the gene matches: 8. The V gene's germline CDR1 is SQVTM and CDR2 ANQGSEA. CDR3 sequence: CSVKASGGAATDTQYF. The CDR3 nucleotides read TGCAGCGTTAAAGCTAGCGGGGGGGCTGCCACAGATACGCAGTATTTT.

This chain joins TRBV2 and TRBJ1-1; D is ambiguous. V gave up 5 bases and J gave up 3 bases, with 13 bases separating them. Germline CDR1 and CDR2: SNHLY and FYNNEI. CDR3 size: 14 residues. The CDR3 region has the DNA TGTGCCAGCAGTAGTCCGGTACAACACACTGAAGCTTTCTTT. Amino acid sequence: CASSSPVQHTEAFF.

The chain employs TRBV9 and TRBJ2-7, with D unclear. Trimming pared 4 bases from V and 7 bases from J, leaving 15 bases between. The germline V gene encodes CDR1 SGDLS and CDR2 YYNGEE. This CDR3 has 13 amino acids. The CDR3 spells CASSLRPTLEQYF. CDR3 DNA sequence: TGTGCCAGCAGCCTTAGACCCACTTTAGAGCAGTACTTC.